Each of the 5 T cell receptor beta chains below was sequenced from the same sample in a study of control samples from healthy donors and cancer patients. Sequencing used immunoSEQ multiplex PCR; TCRdb keeps in-frame clones, though not all of them. The data hold under 150,000 clones, with roughly 92% observed a single time. Sequenced input: blood. The receptors shown here come from a man aged 25-45 years in good health.

The CDR3 DNA follows: TGTGCCAGCAGCGTGAGAGAGGGAAATGGCTACACCTTC. Translating gives CASSVREGNGYTF. The chain couples TRBV9 to TRBJ1-2; no clear D. The V end lost 2 bases, the J end lost 6 bases, and 11 bases lay between the germline ends. The germline CDR1 and CDR2 sequences are SGDLS and YYNGEE. The CDR3 totals 13 residues. Together with reference TRBV9 and TRBJ1-2, the CDR3 gives the full variable domain: DSGVTQTPKHLITATGQRVTLRCSPRSGDLSVYWYQQSLDQGLQFLIQYYNGEERAKGNILERFSAQQFPDLHSELNLSSLELGDSALYFCASSVREGNGYTFGSGTRLTVV.

In its sample, this clone was seen a few times. The CDR3 is CASSLETGVRGYTF. CDR3 coding DNA: TGTGCCAGCAGCTTAGAAACAGGGGTCCGGGGCTACACCTTC. The chain carries TRBV7-2 and TRBJ1-2; 7 bases line up with TRBD1. The CDR3 sequence is 14 residues long. Germline V gives CDR1 SGHTA, CDR2 FQGNSA. With V trimmed by 1 base and J by 8 bases, 7 bases remained unmatched.

This chain joins TRBV6-5 and TRBJ2-2, with a weak D call TRBD2 (6 bases). The CDR3 length is 15 residues. Germline V gives CDR1 MNHEY, CDR2 SVGAGI. The germline V and J ends were trimmed by 5 bases and 7 bases, with 17 bases remaining between them. The CDR3 is CASSTGSTFYGELFF. The CDR3 region has the DNA TGTGCCAGCAGTACCGGGAGTACTTTTTACGGGGAGCTGTTTTTT.

The chain links TRBV9 to TRBJ2-3, with 9 bases aligning to TRBD2. This CDR3 region has 15 residues. CDR1 is SGDLS, CDR2 YYNGEE, per germline. The junction had 6 bases not matched to a gene; V was cut back by 3 bases and J by 4 bases. In nucleotides, the CDR3 is TGTGCCAGCAGCGCACGTAGCGGGAGTGCAGATACGCAGTATTTT. Translated, it gives CASSARSGSADTQYF.

V is TRBV7-6 and J is TRBJ2-7, with 12 bases fitting TRBD1. The CDR3 has 17 amino acids. Trimming cost V 0 bases and J 6 bases; bases outside gene matches: 9. The germline gives CDR1 SGHVS, CDR2 FNYEAQ. CDR3 residues: CASSLAGPGTGGVEQYF. The CDR3 bases are TGTGCCAGCAGCTTAGCCGGCCCAGGGACAGGGGGCGTCGAGCAGTACTTC.